This T cell receptor (beta chain) emerged from a study of CD8+ T cells in alopecia areata. V was cut by 6 bases and J by 4 bases, with 15 bases left in between. The germline V gene has CDR1 KGHSH and CDR2 LQKENI. The CDR3 contains 15 residues. Extracted RNA was reverse transcribed into cDNA, the sequencing template. Data came from immunoSEQ multiplex PCR; TCRdb stores just in-frame clones and leaves some out. The profile shows 95,000 to 120,000 clones, roughly 50% of them singletons. Treatment: oral pan-JAK inhibitor, 5-10 mg twice daily. The source is a human donor with alopecia areata. The source material was CD4+ T cells sorted from blood, sampled at week 24, from a patient treated with tofacitinib. The chain couples TRBV18 to TRBJ1-4; D unclear. CDR3 sequence (DNA): TGTGCCAGCTCCCCTAACGGCGGCATTAATGAAAAACTGTTTTTT. Translating gives CASSPNGGINEKLFF.